This T cell receptor beta chain was identified during a study of shared clonotypes between healthy human individuals. CDR3 size: 14 residues. Germline CDR1 and CDR2: MNHEY and SMNVEV (reference sequence). Trimming took off 3 bases at V and 0 bases at J, with 9 bases between the two ends. Sequenced by immunoSEQ multiplex PCR; TCRdb stores in-frame clones only, minus some. Among over 750,000 clones, 90% to 97% were seen once, and the ten largest hold less than 0.25%. The naive CD8 subset, CD45RO-negative cells positively selected for CCR7, excluded terminally differentiated effector memory CD45RA+ cells.

This receptor was identified in a man aged 30 to 45 in good health. V is TRBV27 and J is TRBJ2-7; tentatively, D is TRBD2 (5 bases). Sequencing was performed on naive CD8+ T cells sorted from blood. CDR3 bases: TGTGCCAGCAGTTTTCACGGGAACTCCTACGAGCAGTACTTC. Translation: CASSFHGNSYEQYF.